These 5 T cell receptor beta chains share one sample of origin, sequenced in a study of blood T cell repertoires in COVID-19. Sequencing was performed with immunoSEQ multiplex PCR; in TCRdb, only in-frame clones are kept and a portion is missing. In the table there are some 210,000 clones, roughly 82% of which are singletons. Sequencing was performed on peripheral blood. These receptor sequences come from a woman in her forties with acute or convalescent COVID-19.

The rearrangement joins TRBV5-1 to TRBJ2-2, with 8 bases fitting TRBD1. J gave up 1 base and V 3 bases, and 8 bases lay outside the gene matches. The CDR3 is 17 residues long. Germline values: CDR1 SGHRS, CDR2 YFSETQ. DNA for the CDR3: TGCGCCAGCAGCTCAACCGGACAGGGCGGGAACACCGGGGAGCTGTTTTTT. Translating gives CASSSTGQGGNTGELFF. The complete variable domain, with remaining parts taken from reference TRBV5-1 and TRBJ2-2, reads KAGVTQTPRYLIKTRGQQVTLSCSPISGHRSVSWYQQTPGQGLQFLFEYFSETQRNKGNFPGRFSGRQFSNSRSEMNVSTLELGDSALYLCASSSTGQGGNTGELFFGEGSRLTVL.

The rearrangement uses TRBV18 and TRBJ2-7; 7 positions match TRBD1. V dropped 2 bases and J dropped 2; count of bases not matched to a gene: 6. The CDR3 has 15 amino acids. Germline CDR1 is KGHSH and CDR2 is LQKENI. The DNA of the CDR3 is TGTGCCAGCTCACCAACTACCGGGACAGCCTACGAGCAGTACTTC. Translating gives CASSPTTGTAYEQYF.

V gene TRBV5-1 combines with J gene TRBJ2-7; 8 nucleotides match TRBD1. Germline assignment: CDR1 SGHRS and CDR2 YFSETQ. The CDR3 sequence is 16 residues long. V was clipped by 2 bases and J by 6 bases; unmatched bases: 13. Here the CDR3 reads CASSLIRQGKGSEQYF. CDR3 DNA: TGCGCCAGCAGCTTAATTAGACAGGGGAAAGGAAGCGAGCAGTACTTC.

This CDR3 reads CAWRGVRGVLGEQFF. The DNA for the CDR3 is TGTGCCTGGAGGGGGGTCAGGGGTGTTTTAGGTGAGCAGTTCTTC. The chain has TRBV30 and TRBJ2-1; a weak D match, TRBD1 (6 bases). CDR3 length: 15 residues. Trimming removed 3 bases at V and 9 bases at J, with 21 bases between. Germline loops: CDR1 GTSNPN, CDR2 SVGIG (reference sequence).

This clone was seen more than once but under ten times. The rearrangement joins TRBV11-2 to TRBJ1-1; 9 positions match TRBD1. Per germline, CDR1 SGHAT and CDR2 FQNNGV. The ends lost 2 bases at V and 0 bases at J; junction bases unmatched: 4. CDR3 length: 16 residues. The CDR3 bases are TGTGCCAGCAGCTTATGGACAGGGGCGATGAACACTGAAGCTTTCTTT. Its translation: CASSLWTGAMNTEAFF.